Below, 8 T cell receptor beta chains from the same sample are listed, as sequenced in a study of cytomegalovirus exposure and HLA in healthy donors. The PCR was carried out with 60 Vbeta primers and 13 Jbeta primers. Some clones are missing from TCRdb's copy, which holds only in-frame ones; the method was immunoSEQ multiplex PCR. The sample holds fewer than 200,000 clones, approximately 78% seen once. What was sequenced was PBMCs. These receptors originate from a young woman in good health and CMV-seronegative.

This chain uses TRBV6-5 with TRBJ1-2; D not certain. V was pared by 6 bases and J by 2 bases, with 10 bases between. The germline V gene has CDR1 MNHEY and CDR2 SVGAGI. This CDR3 comprises 13 residues. CDR3 region: CASRAESNYGYTF. The CDR3 region has the DNA TGTGCCAGCAGAGCTGAGAGCAACTATGGCTACACCTTC.

The rearrangement uses TRBV19 and TRBJ1-5; a weak D match, TRBD1 (5 bases). V was cut by 3 bases and J by 3 bases, with 12 bases left in between. Per germline, CDR1 LNHDA and CDR2 SQIVND (reference sequence). CDR3 size: 15 residues. The CDR3 sequence is CASSIRTGNNQPQHF. CDR3 DNA: TGTGCCAGTAGTATTAGAACAGGAAACAATCAGCCCCAGCATTTT.

The chain links TRBV5-6 to TRBJ2-7; 7 bases line up with TRBD1. The CDR3 runs 14 residues. The germline V gene has CDR1 SGHDT and CDR2 YYEEEE. V was pared by 6 bases and J by 7 bases, with 13 bases of the junction left unmatched. CDR3 amino acids: CASTGRTGRGEQYV. DNA for the CDR3: TGTGCCAGCACCGGCAGGACAGGTCGAGGGGAGCAGTACGTC.

The chain's CDR3 is CASSSLAGAAYEQYF. CDR3 sequence (DNA): TGCGCCAGCAGCTCACTAGCGGGAGCTGCCTACGAGCAGTACTTC. This chain uses TRBV5-1 with TRBJ2-5; 11 nucleotides line up with TRBD2. With the DNA end fitting TRBJ2-7 better, the J assignment may be wrong. Germline loops: CDR1 SGHRS, CDR2 YFSETQ. The CDR3 is made up of 15 amino acids.

The V call is TRBV30, the J call TRBJ2-1; 12 nucleotides agree with TRBD2. V was pared by 4 bases and J by 0 bases, with 13 bases of the junction left unmatched. CDR3 length equals 19 residues. Germline lookup yields CDR1 GTSNPN and CDR2 SVGIG (reference sequence). The CDR3 is CAWIPQTSGRPNSYNEQFF. CDR3 DNA: TGTGCCTGGATTCCCCAAACTAGCGGGAGGCCTAACTCCTACAATGAGCAGTTCTTC.

The chain links TRBV15 to TRBJ1-2; D remains ambiguous. V shed 1 base and J shed 0 bases, with 9 bases lying between them. This CDR3 region has 15 residues. Looked up from germline, CDR1 is LNHNV and CDR2 is YYDKDF (reference sequence). CDR3 nucleotides: TGTGCCACCAGCAGAGGTAGCTCCCCTAACTATGGCTACACCTTC. Protein product: CATSRGSSPNYGYTF.

A single count supports this clone. The CDR3 region is CASSQDRAAGVVGELFF. The CDR3 DNA reads as TGTGCCAGCAGCCAAGATCGGGCAGCGGGAGTCGTCGGGGAGCTGTTTTTT. This chain links TRBV4-2 with TRBJ2-2; 8 positions agree with TRBD2. The germline V gene has CDR1 LGHNA and CDR2 YNFKEQ. J lost 7 bases, V lost 0 bases, and 10 bases had no gene match. The length of the CDR3 is 17 residues.

The chain carries TRBV6-1 and TRBJ1-5; the D gene is possibly TRBD1 (5 bases). CDR1 and CDR2 from the germline V gene are MNHNS and SASEGT. V was trimmed by 3 bases and J by 0 bases, leaving 9 bases between them. CDR3 size: 15 residues. The DNA of the CDR3 is TGTGCCAGCAGTGACGACAGTTATAGCAATCAGCCCCAGCATTTT. The encoded protein is CASSDDSYSNQPQHF.